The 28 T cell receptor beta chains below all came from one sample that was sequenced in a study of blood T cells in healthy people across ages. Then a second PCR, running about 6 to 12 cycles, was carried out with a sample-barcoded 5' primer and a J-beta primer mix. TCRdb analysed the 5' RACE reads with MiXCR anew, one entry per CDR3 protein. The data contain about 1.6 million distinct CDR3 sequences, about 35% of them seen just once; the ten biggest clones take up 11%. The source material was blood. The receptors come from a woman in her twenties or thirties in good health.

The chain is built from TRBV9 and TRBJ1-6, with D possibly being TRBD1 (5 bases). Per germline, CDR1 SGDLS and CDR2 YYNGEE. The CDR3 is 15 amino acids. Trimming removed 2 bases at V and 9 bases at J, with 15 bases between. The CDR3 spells CASSVDSGVGSPLHF. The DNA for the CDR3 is TGTGCCAGCAGCGTGGATTCGGGGGTAGGTTCACCCCTCCACTTT.

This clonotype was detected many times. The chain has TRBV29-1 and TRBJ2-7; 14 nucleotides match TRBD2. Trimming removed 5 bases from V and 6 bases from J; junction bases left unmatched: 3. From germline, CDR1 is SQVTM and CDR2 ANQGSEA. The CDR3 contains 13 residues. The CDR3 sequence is CSVLGLAGVEQYF. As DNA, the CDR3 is TGCAGCGTTCTGGGACTAGCGGGAGTCGAGCAGTACTTC.

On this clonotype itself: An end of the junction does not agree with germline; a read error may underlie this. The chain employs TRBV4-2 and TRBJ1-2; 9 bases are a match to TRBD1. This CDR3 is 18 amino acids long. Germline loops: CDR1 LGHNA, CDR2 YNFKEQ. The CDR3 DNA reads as TGTGTCAGCAGCCAAGCGGTGGGGGGACAGGGCGGAAACTATGGCTACACCTTC. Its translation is CVSSQAVGGQGGNYGYTF.

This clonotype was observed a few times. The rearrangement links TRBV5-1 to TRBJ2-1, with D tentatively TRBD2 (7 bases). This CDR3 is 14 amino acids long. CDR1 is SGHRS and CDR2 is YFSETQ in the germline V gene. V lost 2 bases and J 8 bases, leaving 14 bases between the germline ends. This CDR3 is CASSFSGGFYEQFF. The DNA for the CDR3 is TGCGCCAGCAGCTTCTCGGGGGGCTTTTATGAGCAGTTCTTC.

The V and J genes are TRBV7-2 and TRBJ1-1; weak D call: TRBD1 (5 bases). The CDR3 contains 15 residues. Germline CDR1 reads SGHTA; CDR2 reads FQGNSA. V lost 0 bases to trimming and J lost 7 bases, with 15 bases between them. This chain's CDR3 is CASSLAVAGRGEAFF. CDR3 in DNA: TGTGCCAGCAGCTTAGCGGTTGCGGGACGGGGTGAAGCTTTCTTT.

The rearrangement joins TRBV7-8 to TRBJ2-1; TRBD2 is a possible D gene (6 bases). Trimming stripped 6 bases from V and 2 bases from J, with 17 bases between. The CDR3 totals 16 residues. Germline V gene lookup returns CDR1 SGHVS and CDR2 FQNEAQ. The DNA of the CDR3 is TGTGCCAGCAGGGTGGGGGACTCCGAGCCCTACAATGAGCAGTTCTTC. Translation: CASRVGDSEPYNEQFF.

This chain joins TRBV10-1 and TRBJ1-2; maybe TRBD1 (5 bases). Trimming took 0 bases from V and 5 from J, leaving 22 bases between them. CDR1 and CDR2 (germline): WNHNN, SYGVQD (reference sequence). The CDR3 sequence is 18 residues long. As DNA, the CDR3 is TGCGCCAGCAGTGAGTCCTACGACCCGACAGATCTTTTTTATGGCTACACCTTC. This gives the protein CASSESYDPTDLFYGYTF.

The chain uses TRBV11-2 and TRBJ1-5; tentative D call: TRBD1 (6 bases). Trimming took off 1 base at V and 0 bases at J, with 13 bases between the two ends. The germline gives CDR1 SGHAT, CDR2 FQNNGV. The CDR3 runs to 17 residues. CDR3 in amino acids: CASSLGEGTYSNQPQHF. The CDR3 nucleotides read TGTGCCAGCAGCTTAGGAGAAGGGACATATAGCAATCAGCCCCAGCATTTT.

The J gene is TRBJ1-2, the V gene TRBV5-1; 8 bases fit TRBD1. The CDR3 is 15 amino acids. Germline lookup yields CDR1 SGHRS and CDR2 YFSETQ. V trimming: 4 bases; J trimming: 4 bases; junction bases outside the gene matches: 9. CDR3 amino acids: CASSNGTGGRYGYTF. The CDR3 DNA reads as TGCGCCAGCAGCAACGGAACAGGGGGTCGCTATGGCTACACCTTC.

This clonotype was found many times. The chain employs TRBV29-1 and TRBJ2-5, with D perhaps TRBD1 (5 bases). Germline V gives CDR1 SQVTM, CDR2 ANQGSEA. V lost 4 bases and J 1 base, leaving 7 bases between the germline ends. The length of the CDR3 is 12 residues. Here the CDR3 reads CSVAGPQETQYF. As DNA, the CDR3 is TGCAGCGTTGCAGGGCCCCAAGAGACCCAGTACTTC.

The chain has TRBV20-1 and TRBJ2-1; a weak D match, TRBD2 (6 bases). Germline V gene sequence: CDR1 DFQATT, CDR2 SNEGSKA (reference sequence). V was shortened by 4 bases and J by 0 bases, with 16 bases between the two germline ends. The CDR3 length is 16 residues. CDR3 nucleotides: TGCAGTGCTATGGGCCAAGGCGGGGTCTCCTACAATGAGCAGTTCTTC. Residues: CSAMGQGGVSYNEQFF.

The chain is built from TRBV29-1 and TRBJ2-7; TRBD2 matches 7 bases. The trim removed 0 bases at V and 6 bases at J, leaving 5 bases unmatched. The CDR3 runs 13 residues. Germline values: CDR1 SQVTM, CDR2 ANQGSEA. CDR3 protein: CSVEDAGRFEQYF. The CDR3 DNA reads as TGCAGCGTTGAAGATGCCGGGAGGTTCGAGCAGTACTTC.

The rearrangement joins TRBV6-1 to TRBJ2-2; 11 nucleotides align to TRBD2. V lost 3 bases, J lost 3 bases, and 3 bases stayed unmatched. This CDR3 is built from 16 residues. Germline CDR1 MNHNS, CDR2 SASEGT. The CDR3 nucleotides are TGTGCCAGCAGTGATAGCGGGAGGGTACACACCGGGGAGCTGTTTTTT. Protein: CASSDSGRVHTGELFF.

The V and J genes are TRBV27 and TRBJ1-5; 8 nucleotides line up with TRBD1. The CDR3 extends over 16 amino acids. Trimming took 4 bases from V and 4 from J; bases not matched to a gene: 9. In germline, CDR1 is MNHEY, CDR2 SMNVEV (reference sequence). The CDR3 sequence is CASSSLATGENQPQHF. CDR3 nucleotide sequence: TGTGCCAGCAGTTCCTTAGCGACAGGGGAAAATCAGCCCCAGCATTTT.

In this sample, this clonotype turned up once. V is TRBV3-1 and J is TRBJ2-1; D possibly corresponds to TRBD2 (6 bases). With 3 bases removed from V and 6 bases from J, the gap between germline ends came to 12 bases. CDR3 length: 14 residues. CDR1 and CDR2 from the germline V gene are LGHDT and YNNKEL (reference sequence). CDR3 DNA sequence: TGTGCCAGCAGCCAGGGCCGACTAGGCAATGAGCAGTTCTTC. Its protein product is CASSQGRLGNEQFF.

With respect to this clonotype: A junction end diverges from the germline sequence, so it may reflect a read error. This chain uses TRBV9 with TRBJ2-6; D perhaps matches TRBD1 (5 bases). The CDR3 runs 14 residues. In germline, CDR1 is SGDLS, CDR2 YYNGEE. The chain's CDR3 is CASSRGAGANVPTF. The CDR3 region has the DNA TGTGCCAGCAGTAGGGGCGCTGGGGCCAACGTCCCGACTTTC.

CDR3 DNA: TGTGCCAGCAGCGTAGAATTCGGTACTAGCGGGAACAATGAGCAGTTCTTC. It translates to CASSVEFGTSGNNEQFF. V is TRBV9 and J is TRBJ2-1, with 10 bases lining up with TRBD2. V lost 0 bases and J lost 5; bases outside the gene matches: 8. Per the germline V gene, CDR1 is SGDLS and CDR2 is YYNGEE. The CDR3 is 17 amino acids.

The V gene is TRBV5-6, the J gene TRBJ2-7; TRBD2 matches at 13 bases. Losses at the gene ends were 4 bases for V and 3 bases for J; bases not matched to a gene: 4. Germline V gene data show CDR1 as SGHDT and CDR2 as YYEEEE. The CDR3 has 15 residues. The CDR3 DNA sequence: TGTGCCAGCAGCATGGGACTAGCGGGAAACTACGAGCAGTACTTC. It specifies CASSMGLAGNYEQYF.

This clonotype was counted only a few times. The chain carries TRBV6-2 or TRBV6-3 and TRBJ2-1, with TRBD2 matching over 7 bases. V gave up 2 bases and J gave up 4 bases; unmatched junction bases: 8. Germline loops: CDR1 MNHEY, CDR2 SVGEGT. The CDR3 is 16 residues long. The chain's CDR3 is CASSYDYGGLYNEQFF. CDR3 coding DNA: TGTGCCAGCAGTTACGATTACGGGGGACTATACAATGAGCAGTTCTTC.

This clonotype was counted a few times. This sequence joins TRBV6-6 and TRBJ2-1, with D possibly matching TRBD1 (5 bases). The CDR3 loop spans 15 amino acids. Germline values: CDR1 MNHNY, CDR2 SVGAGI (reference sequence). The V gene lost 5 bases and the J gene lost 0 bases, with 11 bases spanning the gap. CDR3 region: CASSGARISYNEQFF. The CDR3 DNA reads TGTGCCAGCAGTGGGGCTCGAATCTCCTACAATGAGCAGTTCTTC.

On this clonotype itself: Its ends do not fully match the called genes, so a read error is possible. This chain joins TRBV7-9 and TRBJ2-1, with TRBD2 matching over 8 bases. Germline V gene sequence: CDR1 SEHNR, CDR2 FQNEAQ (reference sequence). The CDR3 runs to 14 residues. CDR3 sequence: CARSFREGYNEQFF. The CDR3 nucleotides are TGTGCCCGCAGCTTCCGGGAGGGCTACAATGAGCAGTTCTTC.

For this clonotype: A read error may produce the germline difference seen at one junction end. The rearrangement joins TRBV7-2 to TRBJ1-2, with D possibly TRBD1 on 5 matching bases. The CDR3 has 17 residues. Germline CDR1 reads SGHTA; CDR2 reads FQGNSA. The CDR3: CVSSLVSDSNILYGYTF. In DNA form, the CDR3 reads TGTGTCAGCAGCTTAGTTTCCGACAGCAATATCCTCTATGGCTACACCTTC.

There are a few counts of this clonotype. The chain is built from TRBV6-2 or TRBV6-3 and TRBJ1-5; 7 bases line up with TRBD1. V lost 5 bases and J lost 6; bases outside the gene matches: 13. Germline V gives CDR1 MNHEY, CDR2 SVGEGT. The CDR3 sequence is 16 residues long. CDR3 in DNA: TGTGCCAGCAGTATCCTAGGTGGGCAGGGGGGTCAGCCCCAGCATTTT. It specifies CASSILGGQGGQPQHF.

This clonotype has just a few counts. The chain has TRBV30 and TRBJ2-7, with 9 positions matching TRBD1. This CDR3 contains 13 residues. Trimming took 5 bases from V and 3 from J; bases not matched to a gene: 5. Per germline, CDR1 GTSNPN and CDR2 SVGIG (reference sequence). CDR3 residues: CAWATGGSYEQYF. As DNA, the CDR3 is TGTGCCTGGGCGACAGGGGGAAGCTACGAGCAGTACTTC.

The CDR3 coding sequence is TGTGCCAGCAGTTTATATCTCGGGGTCACCGGGGAGCTGTTTTTT. The encoded protein is CASSLYLGVTGELFF. The rearrangement links TRBV27 to TRBJ2-2; possible D gene TRBD2, 5 bases. This CDR3 spans 15 amino acids. The germline V and J ends were trimmed by 1 base and 4 bases, with 10 bases remaining between them. Germline CDR1 is MNHEY and CDR2 is SMNVEV (reference sequence).

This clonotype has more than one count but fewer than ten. The CDR3: CASSVRGGDGYTF. For the CDR3, the DNA is TGTGCCAGCAGCGTAAGAGGGGGCGATGGCTACACCTTC. The J gene is TRBJ1-2, the V gene TRBV9, with 7 bases matching TRBD1. The CDR3 totals 13 residues. V lost 1 base, J lost 6 bases, and 3 bases stayed unmatched. CDR1 is SGDLS, CDR2 YYNGEE, per germline.

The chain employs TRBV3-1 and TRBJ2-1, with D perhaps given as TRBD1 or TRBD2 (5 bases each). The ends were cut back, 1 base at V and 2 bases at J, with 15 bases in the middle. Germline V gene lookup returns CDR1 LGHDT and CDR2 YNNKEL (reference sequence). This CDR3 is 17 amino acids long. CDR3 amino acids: CASSQGSGASPYNEQFF. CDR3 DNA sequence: TGTGCCAGCAGCCAAGGCTCTGGGGCTAGCCCCTACAATGAGCAGTTCTTC.

In nucleotides, the CDR3 is TGTGCCAGCTCGCGCGAGTTAGGGGGCTTGAACACTGAAGCTTTCTTT. This encodes CASSRELGGLNTEAFF. The chain uses TRBV18 and TRBJ1-1, with TRBD1 matching 7 bases. The CDR3 runs 16 residues. V lost 6 bases to trimming and J lost 0 bases; unmatched junction nucleotides: 10. Germline lookup yields CDR1 KGHSH and CDR2 LQKENI.